Given below is one T cell receptor (beta chain) in context. This clonotype was counted between two and nine times. Its recognized antigen is unknown. Base qualities were left out, and no much larger clone turns up one base away. The germline V gene encodes CDR1 SNHLY and CDR2 FYNNEI. From V the trimming removes 3 bases and from J it removes 5 bases, while the gene matches leave 5 bases of the junction unaccounted for. Reading from cysteine to phenylalanine, the CDR3 counts 15 amino acids. Here the CDR3 DNA is all that survives: 45 bases in frame from base 1. These data are taken from a study of spatial heterogeneity in lung cancer (dated by TCRdb to the late 2010s). With regard to the full study: More beta-chain than alpha-chain transcripts were consistently detected, likely reflecting higher beta-chain transcript abundance. At surgery, about 210 tumor regions, around 65 matched nontumor lung samples and about 56 PBMC samples were TCR-sequenced for both alpha and beta chains. TCR alpha and beta repertoires were quantitatively compared across multiple tumor regions, matched nontumor lung and blood in non-small cell lung cancer. The study linked features of the TCR repertoire to counts of nonsynonymous mutations, which were determined by whole-exome sequencing of tumor tissue. In the raw uncorrected reads, each unique combination of TCR and UMI appeared on average more than ten times. What the authors observed across the whole study: Ubiquitous expanded tumor TCRs showed up in blood more often at tumor resection than at routine follow-up. Confirming at a functional level the hypothesis that regional TCRs recognize regional mutations was considered to require additional single-cell paired TCR alpha and beta sequencing.

Interpreted using the paper, the time point label stands for: sample taken at primary tumor resection. TCR sequencing used whole RNA extracted from tumor and nontumor lung tissue, or from cryopreserved PBMC samples, without cell sorting. Donors were over 60 patients with early-stage, untreated non-small cell lung cancer from the lung TRACERx cohort. Only patients for whom sufficient RNA was available from at least two tumor regions were selected for TCR sequencing. Library generation was performed with 5' RACE. Sequencing took place on a NextSeq 500. In the TCR library protocol, a unique molecular identifier was attached to each TCR cDNA molecule so that PCR and sequencing errors could be corrected. Per the authors' processing: TCR identification, UMI-based error correction and CDR3 extraction were performed with Decombinator tools. TCRs above a frequency of 2 per 1,000, corresponding to the top 1% of the tumor frequency distribution, were defined as expanded. Rényi diversity was computed with the R vegan package after subsampling each repertoire 100 times to 5,000 TCRs. To build CDR3 similarity networks, amino acid triplet string-kernel similarity was used, and CDR3s were connected when their pairwise similarity was above 0.82. Clones were called with MiXCR by TCRdb after fastp trimmed the public reads at Q25, and only in-frame beta chains were retained. Every entry covers one CDR3 protein and lists the most common genes and DNA from its rows. The V and J calls and clone size are TCRdb's, not the authors'. The sample has 40,000 to 50,000 distinct CDR3 sequences on record, roughly an eighth of them singletons. The ten most abundant clones make up 55% to 65% of the sample.

This specimen was PBMCs, taken at surgery. The sequence was obtained from a male donor with early-stage non-small cell lung cancer. Recombination connected TRBV2 to TRBJ1-5; 9 bases in the middle match TRBD1. The CDR3 reads as follows: CASSDRDRAHQPQHF. DNA sequence: TGTGCCAGCAGTGACCGGGACAGGGCCCATCAGCCCCAGCATTTT.